These 32 T cell receptor beta chains were sequenced from one sample in a study of T cell repertoires in cytomegalovirus infection. TCRdb called the reads again in MiXCR, with one record for every CDR3 protein. The data contain about 490,000 distinct CDR3 sequences, about 15% of them singletons. The sample consisted of CD8+ T cells from PBMCs. The receptors here all came from a human donor in good health (CMV status not recorded). Some clones in this sample may be carry-over from other donors' samples.

There are a few counts of this clonotype. The genes are TRBV12-3 or TRBV12-4 and TRBJ1-5; weak D call: TRBD1 (5 bases). Trimming shortened V by 5 bases and J by 6 bases, and 14 bases separated the two germline ends. The CDR3 length is 14 residues. The CDR3 DNA follows: TGTGCCAGCAGTCCCAAGCAGGGAATTCAGCCCCAGCATTTT. It translates to CASSPKQGIQPQHF.

In regard to this clonotype: A much larger clone lies one base from this, so it may be a read error. J is TRBJ2-3 and V is TRBV7-3, with no clear D. Per germline, CDR1 SGHTA and CDR2 FQGTGA. The V and J ends lost 6 bases and 0 bases respectively, with 4 bases between them. This CDR3 contains 12 residues. The DNA for the CDR3 is TGTGCCAGCAGGTCTAGCACAGATACGCAGTATTTT. Amino acid sequence: CASRSSTDTQYF.

Ten or more counts support this clonotype. Here the CDR3 reads CASSPRVGVTYNEQFF. The CDR3 bases are TGTGCCAGCAGCCCCCGAGTAGGGGTTACCTACAATGAGCAGTTCTTC. This chain joins TRBV7-9 and TRBJ2-1; a possible D gene is TRBD1 (5 bases). The CDR3 has 16 amino acids. Germline V gives CDR1 SEHNR, CDR2 FQNEAQ (reference sequence). V dropped 5 bases and J dropped 2 bases, with 16 bases sitting between them.

V is TRBV14 and J is TRBJ1-1, with D perhaps TRBD1 (6 bases). The germline V gene has CDR1 SGHDN and CDR2 FVKESK. There are 15 residues in the CDR3. V was pared by 4 bases and J by 4 bases, with 16 bases between. The CDR3 spells CASSLWGGLSTEAFF. The CDR3 DNA sequence: TGTGCCAGCAGCCTGTGGGGGGGGCTGAGCACTGAAGCTTTCTTT.

In this sample, this clonotype turned up a few times. The chain employs TRBV14 and TRBJ1-2; D call uncertain. Between the trimmed V and J ends, which lost 4 bases and 8 bases, there was a span of 17 bases. Germline CDR1 reads SGHDN; CDR2 reads FVKESK. The CDR3 is 14 residues long. The CDR3 nucleotides read TGTGCCAGCAGCCTCTCGGTCGATCCCTTCGGCTACACCTTC. As protein: CASSLSVDPFGYTF.

This clonotype has ten or more counts. The gene calls are TRBV7-8 and TRBJ2-6; TRBD1 might be the D (7 bases). The germline V and J ends were trimmed by 0 bases and 0 bases, with 21 bases remaining between them. The germline gives CDR1 SGHVS, CDR2 FQNEAQ. This CDR3 has 21 residues. CDR3 protein: CASSLAGGSGQSSSGANVLTF. Written as DNA, the CDR3 is TGTGCCAGCAGCTTAGCGGGAGGTTCGGGACAGTCTAGCTCTGGGGCCAACGTCCTGACTTTC.

This clonotype was recorded at least ten times. The chain is built from TRBV7-8 and TRBJ2-1; no definite D call. The ends were cut back, 3 bases at V and 5 bases at J, with 14 bases in the middle. The germline V gene has CDR1 SGHVS and CDR2 FQNEAQ. The CDR3 sequence is 15 residues long. CDR3 coding DNA: TGTGCCAGCAGCTTGGAGCCCTTCTCAGACAATGAGCAGTTCTTC. Translation: CASSLEPFSDNEQFF.

In this sample, this clonotype turned up a few times. The chain uses TRBV3-1 and TRBJ1-1; D is undetermined. Germline V gives CDR1 LGHDT, CDR2 YNNKEL (reference sequence). CDR3 length equals 13 residues. Trimming took off 3 bases at V and 4 bases at J, with 9 bases between the two ends. For the CDR3, the DNA is TGTGCCAGCAGCCAGGGTAGGCGCACTGAAGCTTTCTTT. Amino acid sequence: CASSQGRRTEAFF.

Many counts were recorded for this clonotype. The chain couples TRBV7-9 to TRBJ2-2, with 7 positions matching TRBD1. The CDR3 covers 13 residues. The junction had 6 bases not matched to a gene; V was cut back by 5 bases and J by 9 bases. In germline, CDR1 is SEHNR, CDR2 FQNEAQ (reference sequence). The CDR3 here is CASSVDRAWELFF. CDR3 nucleotide sequence: TGTGCCAGCAGCGTCGACAGGGCGTGGGAGCTGTTTTTT.

This clonotype appeared many times. The chain recombines TRBV19 with TRBJ1-1; D gene unclear. The CDR3 totals 11 residues. V was clipped by 3 bases and J by 4 bases, with 3 bases between them. Germline assignment: CDR1 LNHDA and CDR2 SQIVND (reference sequence). The CDR3 DNA reads as TGTGCCAGTAGTATGCCCACTGAAGCTTTCTTT. Translated, it gives CASSMPTEAFF.

Ten or more counts support this clonotype. DNA for the CDR3: TGTGCCAGCAGCTTCCCTCGGGAGAGAGATACGCAGTATTTT. Translation gives CASSFPRERDTQYF. The V call is TRBV7-9, the J call TRBJ2-3, with a weak D call TRBD2 (6 bases). From germline, CDR1 is SEHNR and CDR2 FQNEAQ (reference sequence). The CDR3 loop spans 14 amino acids. V lost 3 bases and J lost 5, with 12 bases in between. The entire variable domain, with the rest obtained from reference TRBV7-9 and TRBJ2-3, is as follows: DTGVSQNPRHKITKRGQNVTFRCDPISEHNRLYWYRQTLGQGPEFLTYFQNEAQLEKSRLLSDRFSAERPKGSFSTLEIQRTEQGDSAMYLCASSFPRERDTQYFGPGTRLTVL.

This clonotype was recorded many times. The chain is built from TRBV7-9 and TRBJ2-2; TRBD2 aligns across 8 bases. Trimming removed 5 bases from V and 4 bases from J; junction bases left unmatched: 12. The germline V gene has CDR1 SEHNR and CDR2 FQNEAQ (reference sequence). The length of the CDR3 is 17 residues. CDR3 bases: TGTGCCAGCAGCCCCGCAGAGCGGGAGAGGACCACCGGGGAGCTGTTTTTT. Its translation is CASSPAERERTTGELFF.

This clonotype was detected ten times or more. This rearrangement joins TRBV7-8 to TRBJ1-1, with no clear D. Germline lookup yields CDR1 SGHVS and CDR2 FQNEAQ. Trimming left V 4 bases short and J 3 bases short, with 15 bases between. This CDR3 comprises 15 residues. The CDR3 DNA is TGTGCCAGCAGCTCGCCCAAGGGTTCTGACACTGAAGCTTTCTTT. Its translation: CASSSPKGSDTEAFF.

This clonotype came up many times. CDR3 residues: CASRFGNEQYF. CDR3 bases: TGTGCCAGTAGATTTGGAAACGAGCAGTACTTC. J is TRBJ2-7 and V is TRBV19, with D unclear. V was cut by 6 bases and J by 5 bases, with 8 bases left in between. Germline V gene lookup returns CDR1 LNHDA and CDR2 SQIVND (reference sequence). The CDR3 has 11 amino acids.

This clonotype was seen many times. This rearrangement joins TRBV11-2 to TRBJ2-1, with 10 bases fitting TRBD2. The V gene's germline CDR1 is SGHAT and CDR2 FQNNGV. The junction had 14 bases not matched to a gene; V was cut back by 5 bases and J by 4 bases. The CDR3 consists of 18 residues. CDR3 amino acids: CASSIHAASGRGYNEQFF. CDR3 DNA sequence: TGTGCCAGCAGCATCCACGCCGCTAGCGGGAGAGGGTACAATGAGCAGTTCTTC.

The table lists this clonotype with many counts. V usage is TRBV7-2 and J usage is TRBJ1-2; D ambiguous. The CDR3 runs to 16 residues. Germline-derived CDR1 and CDR2 are SGHTA and FQGNSA. Between the trimmed V and J ends, which lost 1 base and 2 bases, there was a span of 14 bases. CDR3 in DNA: TGTGCCAGCAGCTTAGAGGAAAAAGGCTTGAACTATGGCTACACCTTC. Amino acid sequence: CASSLEEKGLNYGYTF.

This clonotype was counted at least ten times. The J gene is TRBJ1-1, the V gene TRBV7-9; D is possibly TRBD1 (6 bases). The CDR3 extends over 13 amino acids. The germline V and J ends were trimmed by 2 bases and 7 bases, with 11 bases remaining between them. Per germline, CDR1 SEHNR and CDR2 FQNEAQ (reference sequence). The CDR3 coding sequence is TGTGCCAGCAGCTTAAGGACAGCAGTTGAAGCTTTCTTT. It codes for CASSLRTAVEAFF.

This clonotype was observed many times. The rearrangement uses TRBV12-3 or TRBV12-4 and TRBJ2-1, with 9 bases lining up with TRBD2. The CDR3 spans 15 residues. V lost 6 bases to trimming and J lost 3 bases; unmatched junction nucleotides: 6. In DNA, the CDR3 is TGTGCCAGCAGCACTCTAGCGGGGCGCTACAATGAGCAGTTCTTC. Residues: CASSTLAGRYNEQFF.

This clonotype was counted many times. The chain has TRBV7-3 and TRBJ1-1; maybe TRBD1 (5 bases). V was trimmed by 1 base and J by 5 bases, leaving 17 bases between them. The CDR3 contains 16 residues. CDR1 is SGHTA, CDR2 FQGTGA, per germline. The CDR3 loop is CASSLKGTDIITEAFF. The CDR3 coding sequence is TGTGCCAGCAGCTTAAAAGGGACCGATATTATAACTGAAGCTTTCTTT.

In its sample, this clonotype was seen a few times. This chain uses TRBV29-1 with TRBJ2-7; D call uncertain. Trimming stripped 0 bases from V and 5 bases from J, with 5 bases between. From germline, CDR1 is SQVTM and CDR2 ANQGSEA. This CDR3 region has 11 residues. The CDR3 loop is CSVEEGHEQYF. CDR3 bases: TGCAGCGTTGAAGAGGGCCACGAGCAGTACTTC.

This clonotype was counted a few times. The chain uses TRBV29-1 and TRBJ1-1; 9 nucleotides match TRBD1. This CDR3 spans 13 amino acids. Looked up from germline, CDR1 is SQVTM and CDR2 is ANQGSEA. The V segment lost 8 bases and the J segment 3 bases; nucleotides outside the gene matches: 7. CDR3 region: CSLNRGLDTEAFF. In DNA, the CDR3 is TGCAGCTTGAACAGGGGGCTGGACACTGAAGCTTTCTTT.

The V call is TRBV27, the J call TRBJ2-4; 7 bases map to TRBD1. The V and J ends lost 2 bases and 2 bases, in that order; junction bases with no gene match: 9. The CDR3 has 17 residues. The germline CDR1 and CDR2 sequences are MNHEY and SMNVEV (reference sequence). The DNA for the CDR3 is TGTGCCAGCAGTTTAACCCCCCCGACAGGGACCAAAAACATTCAGTACTTC. Translation: CASSLTPPTGTKNIQYF.

A few counts support this clonotype. This rearrangement joins TRBV15 to TRBJ1-1; 7 bases map to TRBD1. This CDR3 region has 15 residues. The germline V gene has CDR1 LNHNV and CDR2 YYDKDF (reference sequence). Trimming took 3 bases from V and 2 from J; bases not matched to a gene: 6. CDR3 DNA: TGTGCCACCAGCAGGGGACGGGACAGCAACACTGAAGCTTTCTTT. Protein sequence: CATSRGRDSNTEAFF.

The rearrangement links TRBV25-1 to TRBJ1-6; possible D gene TRBD1, 6 bases. Germline V CDR1 and CDR2: MGHDK, SYGVNS. V lost 6 bases and J lost 9, with 15 bases in between. This CDR3 comprises 14 residues. CDR3 sequence: CASSRDTMFSPLHF. The CDR3 bases are TGTGCCAGCAGCCGGGACACCATGTTTTCACCCCTCCACTTT.

This chain joins TRBV9 and TRBJ2-3, with D possibly TRBD2 on 6 matching bases. The CDR3 is 16 residues long. V gave up 4 bases and J gave up 6 bases, with 21 bases separating them. Per the germline V gene, CDR1 is SGDLS and CDR2 is YYNGEE. The CDR3 sequence is CASSPRYGDSRDTQYF. The CDR3 coding sequence is TGTGCCAGCAGCCCCCGCTACGGGGACTCCCGGGATACGCAGTATTTT.

This clonotype was picked up many times. This chain joins TRBV12-5 and TRBJ1-4, with 9 bases matching TRBD1. V shed 9 bases and J 5 bases; nucleotides not matched to a gene: 13. Germline V gene lookup returns CDR1 LGHNT and CDR2 FRNRAP. The CDR3 length is 16 residues. CDR3: CARDISKGQGNEKLFF. The CDR3 nucleotides are TGTGCTAGAGACATTAGTAAGGGACAGGGAAATGAAAAACTGTTTTTT.

This clonotype was detected ten times or more. The chain recombines TRBV11-3 with TRBJ2-2; D is perhaps TRBD2 (6 bases). V dropped 6 bases and J dropped 3 bases, with 17 bases sitting between them. Germline V lookup: CDR1 SGHNT, CDR2 YENEEA. The CDR3 totals 16 residues. CDR3 in amino acids: CASSGPDYRDTGELFF. CDR3 in DNA: TGTGCCAGCAGTGGCCCGGACTACCGGGACACCGGGGAGCTGTTTTTT. Full variable domain (missing parts from reference TRBV11-3 and TRBJ2-2): EAGVVQSPRYKIIEKKQPVAFWCNPISGHNTLYWYLQNLGQGPELLIRYENEEAVDDSQLPKDRFSAERLKGVDSTLKIQPAELGDSAVYLCASSGPDYRDTGELFFGEGSRLTVL.

This clonotype occurred a few times. The chain uses TRBV27 and TRBJ2-3, with TRBD1 as a possible D gene (8 bases). Germline CDR1 reads MNHEY; CDR2 reads SMNVEV (reference sequence). The CDR3 loop spans 16 amino acids. The V end lost 3 bases, the J end lost 3 bases, and 16 bases lay between the germline ends. The CDR3 reads CASSFGGTGITDTQYF. The CDR3 nucleotides read TGTGCCAGCAGTTTCGGGGGGACAGGCATAACAGATACGCAGTATTTT.

This clonotype has just a few counts. CDR3 nucleotide sequence: TGCAGTGCTAGTGGAAGGGACACTGAAGCTTTCTTT. This codes for CSASGRDTEAFF. The V call is TRBV20-1, the J call TRBJ1-1; D unresolved. Germline-derived CDR1 and CDR2 are DFQATT and SNEGSKA (reference sequence). The CDR3 runs 12 residues. Trimming took off 3 bases at V and 3 bases at J, with 8 bases between the two ends.

The sample holds many counts of this clonotype. This chain links TRBV7-9 with TRBJ2-1; 8 positions match TRBD2. From germline, CDR1 is SEHNR and CDR2 FQNEAQ (reference sequence). V shed 5 bases and J 5 bases; nucleotides not matched to a gene: 8. There are 15 residues in the CDR3. CDR3 in amino acids: CASSGWTSRNNEQFF. In DNA, the CDR3 is TGTGCCAGCAGCGGTTGGACTAGCCGGAACAATGAGCAGTTCTTC.

The chain carries TRBV4-1 and TRBJ2-4; D gene ambiguous. Germline assignment: CDR1 MGHRA and CDR2 YSYEKL. This CDR3 has 14 amino acids. V shed 1 base and J shed 1 base, with 5 bases lying between them. CDR3: CASSQVIAKNIQYF. The CDR3 nucleotides are TGCGCCAGCAGCCAAGTTATTGCCAAAAACATTCAGTACTTC.

This clonotype was counted only a few times. The chain recombines TRBV27 with TRBJ2-1; 13 bases agree with TRBD2. CDR1 is MNHEY and CDR2 is SMNVEV in the germline V gene (reference sequence). The CDR3 is made up of 14 amino acids. V was pared by 6 bases and J by 9 bases, with 5 bases of the junction left unmatched. The DNA of the CDR3 is TGTGCCAGCAGCGGACTAGCGGGAGTTGTTGAGCAGTTCTTC. Its protein product is CASSGLAGVVEQFF.